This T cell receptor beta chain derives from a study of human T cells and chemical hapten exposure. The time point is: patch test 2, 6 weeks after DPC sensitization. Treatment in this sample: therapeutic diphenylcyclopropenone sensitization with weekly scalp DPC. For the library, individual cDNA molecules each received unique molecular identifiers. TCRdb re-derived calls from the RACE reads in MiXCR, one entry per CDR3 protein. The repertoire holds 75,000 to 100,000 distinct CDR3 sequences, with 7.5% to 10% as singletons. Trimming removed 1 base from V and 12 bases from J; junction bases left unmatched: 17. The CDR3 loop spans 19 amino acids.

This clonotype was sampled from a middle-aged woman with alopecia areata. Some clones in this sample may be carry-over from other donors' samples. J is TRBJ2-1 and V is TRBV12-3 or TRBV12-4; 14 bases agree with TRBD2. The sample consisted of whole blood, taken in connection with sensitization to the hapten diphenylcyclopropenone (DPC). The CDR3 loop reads CASSLGILRGLAGGRGQFF. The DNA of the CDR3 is TGTGCCAGCAGTTTAGGTATCCTTCGAGGACTAGCGGGAGGAAGAGGGCAGTTCTTC.